The 30 T cell receptor beta chains presented below share a single source sample, sequenced in a study of control samples from healthy donors and cancer patients. Libraries were prepared by immunoSEQ multiplex PCR; TCRdb keeps only in-frame clonotypes and omits some of them. The repertoire has about 40,000 clones, about 94% of them found once; the top ten carry 3.6%. The sample consisted of blood. All receptors come from a woman aged 45-60 years in good health.

This chain joins TRBV7-8 and TRBJ2-3; 7 bases are a match to TRBD2. V shed 5 bases, J shed 4 bases, and the junction held 6 bases outside the gene matches. The V gene's germline CDR1 is SGHVS and CDR2 FQNEAQ. CDR3 size: 14 residues. The CDR3 spells CASSPGLVPDTQYF. The DNA of the CDR3 is TGTGCCAGCAGCCCCGGACTAGTTCCAGATACGCAGTATTTT.

The gene calls are TRBV6-5 and TRBJ2-7; 7 positions agree with TRBD1. Germline-derived CDR1 and CDR2 are MNHEY and SVGAGI. The ends lost 8 bases at V and 4 bases at J; junction bases unmatched: 14. This CDR3 has 15 amino acids. CDR3 nucleotide sequence: TGTGCCAGCCAGCGACAGGGAGAGCGAGAATACGAGCAGTACTTC. Protein: CASQRQGEREYEQYF.

The rearrangement uses TRBV19 and TRBJ2-1, with 9 bases lining up with TRBD2. The germline gives CDR1 LNHDA, CDR2 SQIVND (reference sequence). The J segment lost 4 bases and the V segment lost 9 bases, leaving 10 bases of the junction unmatched. The CDR3 runs to 15 residues. CDR3 sequence reads: CASAKGLADYNEQFF. CDR3 in DNA: TGTGCCAGCGCCAAGGGACTAGCTGATTACAATGAGCAGTTCTTC.

The CDR3 loop reads CASSLNEKLFF. CDR3 nucleotide sequence: TGTGCCAGCAGCTTAAACGAAAAACTGTTTTTT. The chain couples TRBV7-8 to TRBJ1-4; D unclear. V lost 2 bases to trimming and J lost 8 bases, with 3 bases between them. CDR3 size: 11 residues. Germline V gives CDR1 SGHVS, CDR2 FQNEAQ. Supplemented by reference TRBV7-8 and TRBJ1-4, the full variable domain reads GAGVSQSPRYKVAKRGQDVALRCDPISGHVSLFWYQQALGQGPEFLTYFQNEAQLDKSGLPSDRFFAERPEGSVSTLKIQRTQQEDSAVYLCASSLNEKLFFGSGTQLSVL.

This chain joins TRBV5-6 and TRBJ1-2; D may be TRBD1 (5 bases). The V end lost 4 bases, the J end lost 8 bases, and 15 bases lay between the germline ends. CDR3 length equals 13 residues. CDR1 SGHDT and CDR2 YYEEEE come from the germline V gene. CDR3 bases: TGTGCCAGCAGCCCCCAGGGAAGGGACGGCTACACCTTC. This translates into CASSPQGRDGYTF.

The chain recombines TRBV24-1 with TRBJ2-1, with D possibly being TRBD2 (7 bases). Per the germline V gene, CDR1 is KGHDR and CDR2 is SFDVKD. Deletions cut 9 bases from V and 6 bases from J, with 14 bases between. The CDR3 has 13 amino acids. This CDR3 reads CATGGAGRNEQFF. For the CDR3, the DNA is TGTGCCACCGGGGGGGCGGGCCGCAATGAGCAGTTCTTC.

The genes are TRBV3-1 (or the pseudogene TRBV3-2) and TRBJ1-6; D is perhaps TRBD1 (5 bases). The germline gives CDR1 LGHDT, CDR2 YNNKEL (reference sequence). V was trimmed by 1 base and J by 6 bases, leaving 10 bases between them. The length of the CDR3 is 15 residues. The CDR3 DNA is TGTGCCAGCAGCCAAGGGGGACTGTCTAATTCACCCCTCCACTTT. It yields the protein CASSQGGLSNSPLHF.

This sequence joins TRBV11-2 and TRBJ1-1, with D perhaps TRBD1 (5 bases). This CDR3 has 15 amino acids. V was cut by 7 bases and J by 1 base, with 16 bases left in between. In germline, CDR1 is SGHAT, CDR2 FQNNGV. The CDR3 DNA is TGTGCCAGCACCACCGGGAGGGGCTCGAACACTGAAGCTTTCTTT. Translating gives CASTTGRGSNTEAFF.

This clone was seen only a few times. The chain carries TRBV7-3 and TRBJ1-5; TRBD1 might be the D (5 bases). The CDR3 consists of 18 residues. The germline V gene has CDR1 SGHTA and CDR2 FQGTGA. V dropped 7 bases and J dropped 0 bases, with 22 bases sitting between them. The CDR3 reads CASNNAQGRRYSNQPQHF. In DNA form, the CDR3 reads TGTGCCAGCAACAATGCTCAGGGCAGGCGATATAGCAATCAGCCCCAGCATTTT.

The chain uses TRBV7-7 and TRBJ2-5, with 7 bases that match TRBD2. The trim removed 2 bases at V and 3 bases at J, leaving 9 bases unmatched. The germline V gene has CDR1 SSHAT and CDR2 FNYEAQ (reference sequence). The CDR3 totals 16 residues. The CDR3 reads CASSLKGGAGEETQYF. CDR3 nucleotides: TGTGCCAGCAGCTTAAAGGGTGGGGCGGGGGAAGAGACCCAGTACTTC.

The chain links TRBV18 to TRBJ1-1; 7 positions match TRBD1. The CDR3 loop spans 14 amino acids. The J segment lost 3 bases and the V segment lost 6 bases, leaving 7 bases of the junction unmatched. Germline V gives CDR1 KGHSH, CDR2 LQKENI. The CDR3: CASSPTGRDTEAFF. The CDR3 bases are TGTGCCAGCTCGCCGACAGGGAGAGACACTGAAGCTTTCTTT.

The chain recombines TRBV9 with TRBJ1-2; 8 bases line up with TRBD1. V trimming: 2 bases; J trimming: 4 bases; junction bases outside the gene matches: 7. Germline CDR1 is SGDLS and CDR2 is YYNGEE. This CDR3 comprises 15 residues. The CDR3 sequence: CASSVTPTGAYGYTF. The CDR3 nucleotides are TGTGCCAGCAGCGTCACGCCGACAGGGGCCTATGGCTACACCTTC.

This chain uses TRBV6-6 with TRBJ1-2, with 7 positions matching TRBD1. The CDR3 has 15 amino acids. V lost 5 bases, J lost 8 bases, and 14 bases stayed unmatched. Germline loops: CDR1 MNHNY, CDR2 SVGAGI (reference sequence). CDR3 in amino acids: CASSPSQKGARGYTF. In DNA form, the CDR3 reads TGTGCCAGCAGTCCCTCCCAAAAGGGGGCGCGGGGCTACACCTTC.

The chain couples TRBV15 to TRBJ1-1; tentatively, D is TRBD1 (6 bases). V lost 5 bases and J lost 6, with 16 bases in between. The CDR3 has 14 residues. Germline V gives CDR1 LNHNV, CDR2 YYDKDF (reference sequence). The CDR3 DNA follows: TGTGCCACCAGCGTACCCAACAGGGTAGCTGAAGCTTTCTTT. Its translation is CATSVPNRVAEAFF.

This chain links TRBV23-1 with TRBJ2-7; 7 positions agree with TRBD1. TRBV23-1 qualifies as an ORF whose function is uncertain. The V segment lost 2 bases and the J segment 5 bases; nucleotides outside the gene matches: 3. This CDR3 comprises 13 residues. CDR3 region: CASSQEDRNEQYF. DNA for the CDR3: TGCGCCAGCAGTCAAGAGGACAGGAACGAGCAGTACTTC.

This rearrangement joins TRBV28 to TRBJ2-5; 9 bases agree with TRBD1. Trimming took 5 bases from V and 2 from J; bases not matched to a gene: 6. From germline, CDR1 is MDHEN and CDR2 SYDVKM. This CDR3 contains 15 residues. CDR3 protein: CASSPGTGRQETQYF. CDR3 sequence (DNA): TGTGCCAGCAGTCCCGGGACAGGGCGGCAAGAGACCCAGTACTTC.

The V call is TRBV29-1, the J call TRBJ1-2, with D hard to call. CDR3 length equals 12 residues. Trimming pared 3 bases from V and 2 bases from J, leaving 7 bases between. CDR1 and CDR2 from the germline V gene are SQVTM and ANQGSEA. CDR3 bases: TGCAGCGTTGAGCGGCAGAACTATGGCTACACCTTC. Residues: CSVERQNYGYTF.

The chain is built from TRBV28 and TRBJ1-4; D unresolved. Looked up from germline, CDR1 is MDHEN and CDR2 is SYDVKM. CDR3 length equals 14 residues. V lost 6 bases to trimming and J lost 0 bases, with 8 bases between them. This CDR3 is CASRSVTTNEKLFF. The CDR3 nucleotides are TGTGCCAGCAGGTCCGTTACAACTAATGAAAAACTGTTTTTT.

V usage is TRBV12-5 and J usage is TRBJ1-2; D call uncertain. Germline CDR1 is LGHNT and CDR2 is FRNRAP. Trimming stripped 5 bases from V and 4 bases from J, with 20 bases between. CDR3 length: 16 residues. CDR3 bases: TGTGCTAGTGGTACTCCGCTCCGGGCGGCGGGCTATGGCTACACCTTC. Its translation: CASGTPLRAAGYGYTF.

The CDR3 DNA is TGTGCCAGCAGCTTACTTGGGCCCCAGAACACCGGGGAGCTGTTTTTT. It specifies CASSLLGPQNTGELFF. The V gene is TRBV11-2, the J gene TRBJ2-2; D is uncertain. This CDR3 is built from 16 residues. Germline V gene data show CDR1 as SGHAT and CDR2 as FQNNGV. V shed 2 bases and J shed 1 base, with 11 bases lying between them.

Comment on this clone: Other DNA variants within this sample encode the same CDR3. V usage is TRBV2 and J usage is TRBJ1-3; D may be TRBD1 (5 bases). The CDR3 is made up of 14 amino acids. Germline-derived CDR1 and CDR2 are SNHLY and FYNNEI. The V end lost 8 bases, the J end lost 4 bases, and 15 bases lay between the germline ends. This chain's CDR3 is CASLEGTRGNTIYF. The CDR3 DNA reads TGTGCCAGCCTAGAGGGGACGAGGGGAAACACCATATATTTT.

The rearrangement uses TRBV6-2 or TRBV6-3 and TRBJ2-1; 11 nucleotides match TRBD2. CDR3 length: 17 residues. The ends lost 0 bases at V and 3 bases at J; junction bases unmatched: 4. Germline CDR1 MNHEY, CDR2 SVGEGT. The DNA of the CDR3 is TGTGCCAGCAGTTACTCGCCGACTAGCGGGGTCTACAATGAGCAGTTCTTC. This gives the protein CASSYSPTSGVYNEQFF.

This rearrangement joins TRBV18 to TRBJ1-1; the D gene is possibly TRBD1 (5 bases). This CDR3 has 11 residues. Germline loops: CDR1 KGHSH, CDR2 LQKENI. V gave up 4 bases and J gave up 11 bases, with 11 bases separating them. The CDR3 nucleotides read TGTGCCAGCTCACGAGGACAAAGGGCTTTCTTT. Residues: CASSRGQRAFF.

The chain combines TRBV6-6 with TRBJ2-5, with D perhaps matching TRBD1 or TRBD2 (7 bases each). Trimming pared 0 bases from V and 5 bases from J, leaving 13 bases between. Germline V gene data show CDR1 as MNHNY and CDR2 as SVGAGI (reference sequence). This CDR3 spans 15 amino acids. The CDR3 nucleotides are TGTGCCAGCAGTTACTCGATCAGGGGGGGGGAGACCCAGTACTTC. Translation: CASSYSIRGGETQYF.

The chain combines TRBV29-1 with TRBJ1-2; a possible D gene is TRBD1 (6 bases). The CDR3 is 12 residues long. Trimming took 6 bases from V and 7 from J, leaving 15 bases between them. The germline V gene encodes CDR1 SQVTM and CDR2 ANQGSEA. The DNA of the CDR3 is TGCAGCGTCGAAACAGGGCTGGGTGGCTACACCTTC. Its protein product is CSVETGLGGYTF.

This chain links TRBV5-1 with TRBJ1-3; the D is unclear. The CDR3 runs 15 residues. V shed 2 bases and J shed 0 bases, with 9 bases lying between them. Germline V gene lookup returns CDR1 SGHRS and CDR2 YFSETQ. The CDR3 here is CASSLGGHSGNTIYF. The CDR3 nucleotides are TGCGCCAGCAGCTTAGGCGGCCACTCTGGAAACACCATATATTTT.

This sequence joins TRBV15 and TRBJ2-1; D uncertain. Germline CDR1 LNHNV, CDR2 YYDKDF (reference sequence). This CDR3 contains 19 residues. V was pared by 1 base and J by 2 bases, with 21 bases between. CDR3 residues: CATSRAGRQRGRAYNEQFF. CDR3 nucleotide sequence: TGTGCCACCAGCAGAGCTGGACGACAAAGAGGACGGGCCTACAATGAGCAGTTCTTC.

This chain links TRBV6-6 with TRBJ1-5, with 8 positions matching TRBD1. The CDR3 contains 14 residues. The V and J ends lost 6 bases and 5 bases, in that order; junction bases with no gene match: 6. Germline V CDR1 and CDR2: MNHNY, SVGAGI (reference sequence). The CDR3 is CASRKDRDHQPQHF. In DNA form, the CDR3 reads TGTGCCAGCAGAAAGGACAGGGACCATCAGCCCCAGCATTTT.

The chain uses TRBV3-1 (or the pseudogene TRBV3-2) and TRBJ1-2; D is unresolved. V was shortened by 0 bases and J by 0 bases, with 5 bases between the two germline ends. This CDR3 is built from 14 residues. CDR1 LGHDT and CDR2 YNNKEL come from the germline V gene (reference sequence). CDR3 loop: CASSQETANYGYTF. The CDR3 DNA sequence: TGTGCCAGCAGCCAAGAAACAGCTAACTATGGCTACACCTTC.

This chain uses TRBV14 with TRBJ2-4; 9 bases match TRBD1. Germline lookup yields CDR1 SGHDN and CDR2 FVKESK. V shed 4 bases, J shed 6 bases, and the junction held 1 base outside the gene matches. There are 13 residues in the CDR3. The CDR3 reads CASSPGQGNIQYF. CDR3 nucleotides: TGTGCCAGCAGCCCGGGACAGGGAAACATTCAGTACTTC.